The clone carrying this TCR beta chain was counted ten times or more. The germline gene is not matched at one end of the junction; a read error may be the cause. Previously described methods and listed TCR primers were used for bulk TCR libraries. TCRdb itself ran the PCR reads through MiXCR, one entry per CDR3 protein. The sample lists about 320,000 distinct CDR3 sequences; 20% to 25% were seen once. The sorting of naive CD8 T cells used the CD8+CD4-CCR7+CD45RA+ phenotype. The record originates from a study of molecular identifiers for immune sequencing clone quantification. The TCR comes from a human donor in good health. Some libraries in this study had Jurkat cell RNA spiked in. Sequenced material: naive CD8+ T cells from blood, with Jurkat cell RNA spiked in. Specified subset: FACS-sorted CD8+CD4-CCR7+CD45RA+ naive T cells.

CDR3 sequence: CASSTWGMNTEAFF. For the CDR3, the DNA is TGTGCCAGCAGTACGTGGGGTATGAACACTGAAGCTTTCTTT. The V gene is TRBV19, the J gene TRBJ1-1; D gene ambiguous. Germline lookup yields CDR1 LNHDA and CDR2 SQIVND (reference sequence). This CDR3 has 14 residues.